The 17 T cell receptor beta chains below come from one sample, sequenced in a study of breast tumors, draining lymph nodes, adjacent tissues. TCRdb reprocessed the multiplex PCR reads with MiXCR, giving one entry per CDR3 protein. This table holds about 66,000 distinct CDR3 sequences, 40% to 55% found once. Sequenced material: breast tumor tissue. All receptors come from a female donor with breast cancer. Some clones in this sample may be carry-over from other donors' samples.

This clonotype was counted a few times. A read error is possible here, since a much larger clone lies one base away. The rearrangement uses TRBV5-6 and TRBJ2-7; D unclear. The CDR3 sequence is 14 residues long. Trimming stripped 1 base from V and 3 bases from J, with 11 bases between. The germline CDR1 and CDR2 sequences are SGHDT and YYEEEE. CDR3 region: CASSLKGALYEQYF. DNA of the CDR3: TGTGCCAGCAGCTTGAAAGGCGCACTCTACGAGCAGTACTTC.

The sample holds many counts of this clonotype. This rearrangement joins TRBV13 to TRBJ2-7; 7 bases agree with TRBD1. Trimming at V came to 0 bases and at J to 4 bases, leaving 9 bases not matched to a gene. The germline CDR1 and CDR2 sequences are PRHDT and FYEKMQ (reference sequence). The CDR3 is 16 residues long. CDR3 coding DNA: TGTGCCAGCAGCTTAGGAGCGTTAGGCAGGGGGTACGAGCAGTACTTC. Its translation is CASSLGALGRGYEQYF.

Notes on this clonotype: Mismatch with germline at one junction end may stem from a read error. The CDR3 bases are TGTGCCAGCAGCGCCGGACAGGGTGGAAACACCGGGGCGCTGTTTTTT. Protein sequence: CASSAGQGGNTGALFF. The V call is TRBV9, the J call TRBJ2-2; 8 bases align to TRBD1. CDR1 SGDLS and CDR2 YYNGEE come from the germline V gene. CDR3 length equals 16 residues.

The V call is TRBV12-3 or TRBV12-4, the J call TRBJ2-5, with D possibly matching TRBD2 (5 bases). Trimming removed 6 bases at V and 1 base at J, with 9 bases between. CDR3 length: 13 amino acids. The CDR3 bases are TGTGCCAGCAGCTTCACTAGCCAAGAGACCCAGTACTTC. Amino acids: CASSFTSQETQYF.

This clonotype occurred many times. This rearrangement joins TRBV7-2 to TRBJ1-2, with unresolved D. Trimming took 8 bases from V and 0 from J, leaving 4 bases between them. The CDR3 has 11 residues. Germline assignment: CDR1 SGHTA and CDR2 FQGNSA. The CDR3 loop reads CASGANYGYTF. As DNA, the CDR3 is TGTGCCAGCGGAGCTAACTATGGCTACACCTTC.

This clonotype was recorded at least ten times. This sequence joins TRBV6-5 and TRBJ1-5, with 10 positions matching TRBD1. The CDR3 loop spans 15 amino acids. Germline CDR1 is MNHEY and CDR2 is SVGAGI. Trimming at V came to 6 bases and at J to 2 bases, leaving 4 bases not matched to a gene. CDR3: CASSLTGGGNQPQHF. In DNA, the CDR3 is TGTGCCAGCAGCCTGACAGGGGGCGGCAATCAGCCCCAGCATTTT.

V is TRBV2 and J is TRBJ1-1; D is undetermined. Germline V gene sequence: CDR1 SNHLY, CDR2 FYNNEI. V was trimmed by 4 bases and J by 1 base, leaving 7 bases between them. This CDR3 has 13 amino acids. The CDR3 region has the DNA TGTGCCAGCAGTGTGGTACCGAACACTGAAGCTTTCTTT. Protein product: CASSVVPNTEAFF.

This clonotype was recorded a few times. V gene TRBV29-1 combines with J gene TRBJ1-1; 7 bases match TRBD1. This CDR3 spans 16 amino acids. CDR1 is SQVTM and CDR2 is ANQGSEA in the germline V gene. Trimming removed 3 bases from V and 2 bases from J; junction bases left unmatched: 12. CDR3 bases: TGCAGCGTTGATTCTCGACCGGGACAGCCTAACACTGAAGCTTTCTTT. Protein sequence: CSVDSRPGQPNTEAFF.

Points on this clonotype: The junction departs from germline at one end; a sequencing error may be responsible. The rearrangement uses TRBV13 and TRBJ2-3, with 10 nucleotides matching TRBD1. The CDR3 runs 16 residues. CDR1 is PRHDT, CDR2 FYEKMQ, per germline (reference sequence). CDR3 DNA: TGTGCCAGCGGCTTAGGGACAGGGGTTAGCACAGATACGCAGTATTTT. Translated, it gives CASGLGTGVSTDTQYF. Supplemented by reference TRBV13 and TRBJ2-3, the full variable domain reads AAGVIQSPRHLIKEKRETATLKCYPIPRHDTVYWYQQGPGQDPQFLISFYEKMQSDKGSIPDRFSAQQFSDYHSELNMSSLELGDSALYFCASGLGTGVSTDTQYFGPGTRLTVL.

The chain combines TRBV10-3 with TRBJ2-7; 10 bases are shared with TRBD1. The germline V gene has CDR1 ENHRY and CDR2 SYGVKD. CDR3 length: 14 residues. V was clipped by 2 bases and J by 5 bases; unmatched bases: 3. The CDR3 DNA reads TGTGCCATCAGTGAGCGGGACAGGGGCGACGAGCAGTACTTC. Encoded protein: CAISERDRGDEQYF.

This clonotype showed up many times. Here the CDR3 DNA reads TGTGCCAGTAGTATTGTGGGGGGAAACCCCTATGGCTACACCTTC. Its protein is CASSIVGGNPYGYTF. The V and J genes are TRBV19 and TRBJ1-2; D is possibly TRBD1 (5 bases). With 3 bases removed from V and 4 bases from J, the gap between germline ends came to 15 bases. This CDR3 is built from 15 residues. The germline gives CDR1 LNHDA, CDR2 SQIVND (reference sequence).

The chain carries TRBV5-5 and TRBJ2-5; D is ambiguous. There are 15 residues in the CDR3. Trimming took off 4 bases at V and 4 bases at J, with 17 bases between the two ends. Per the germline V gene, CDR1 is SGHKS and CDR2 is YYEKEE (reference sequence). The DNA for the CDR3 is TGTGCCAGCAGCACCCGTTGGGCTCGTGGAGAGACCCAGTACTTC. It yields the protein CASSTRWARGETQYF.

There are many counts of this clonotype. The chain recombines TRBV12-5 with TRBJ2-1; unclear D gene. The CDR3 is 12 amino acids. The V gene's germline CDR1 is LGHNT and CDR2 FRNRAP. V was shortened by 3 bases and J by 10 bases, with 10 bases between the two germline ends. The CDR3 reads CASGFSGWEQFF. CDR3 sequence (DNA): TGTGCTAGTGGTTTTTCCGGGTGGGAGCAGTTCTTC.

Concerning this clonotype itself: One end of the junction does not line up with germline, which may come from a read error. The chain combines TRBV20-1 with TRBJ2-7; D remains ambiguous. There are 12 residues in the CDR3. Germline loops: CDR1 DFQATT, CDR2 SNEGSKA (reference sequence). CDR3 residues: CSARNAPCERYF. CDR3 DNA: TGCAGTGCTAGGAACGCCCCCTGCGAGCGGTACTTC.

The chain carries TRBV20-1 and TRBJ1-4; D is possibly TRBD1 (5 bases). Trimming took off 5 bases at V and 3 bases at J, with 13 bases between the two ends. CDR3 length: 14 residues. Germline V gene lookup returns CDR1 DFQATT and CDR2 SNEGSKA (reference sequence). The CDR3 is CSAGRGSSNEKLFF. DNA for the CDR3: TGCAGTGCTGGGCGGGGCTCATCTAATGAAAAACTGTTTTTT.

This sequence joins TRBV11-3 and TRBJ1-2; 7 bases fit TRBD1. CDR1 and CDR2 from the germline V gene are SGHNT and YENEEA. The CDR3 is 14 residues long. Trimming cost V 6 bases and J 5 bases; bases outside gene matches: 9. The CDR3 DNA sequence: TGTGCCAGCAGGGGGGACAGAGACCAGTATGGCTACACCTTC. Encoded protein: CASRGDRDQYGYTF.

This chain connects TRBV10-3 to TRBJ2-5, with 12 bases aligning to TRBD2. V lost 7 bases to trimming and J lost 5 bases; unmatched junction nucleotides: 8. CDR1 and CDR2 from the germline V gene are ENHRY and SYGVKD. This CDR3 is 15 amino acids long. CDR3 sequence (DNA): TGTGCCATCAAAACGGGACTAGCGGGCTTGGAGACCCAGTACTTC. Its translation is CAIKTGLAGLETQYF.